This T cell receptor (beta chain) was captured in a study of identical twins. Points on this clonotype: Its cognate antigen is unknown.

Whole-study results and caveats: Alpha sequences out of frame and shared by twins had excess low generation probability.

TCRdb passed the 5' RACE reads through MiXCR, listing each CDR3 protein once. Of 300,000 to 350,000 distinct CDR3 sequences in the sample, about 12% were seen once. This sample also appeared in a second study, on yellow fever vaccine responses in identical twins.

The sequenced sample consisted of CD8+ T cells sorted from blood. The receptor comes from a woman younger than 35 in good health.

As DNA, the CDR3 is TGTGCCAGCAGTGGACAGGGACTAGCCGTCAATGAGCAGTTCTTC. Translated, it gives CASSGQGLAVNEQFF. The chain has TRBV28 and TRBJ2-1, with D maybe TRBD2 (9 bases). The CDR3 has 15 residues. The ends were cut back, 5 bases at V and 6 bases at J, with 17 bases in the middle. The germline V gene encodes CDR1 MDHEN and CDR2 SYDVKM. Drawing the rest from reference TRBV28 and TRBJ2-1, the complete variable domain is DVKVTQSSRYLVKRTGEKVFLECVQDMDHENMFWYRQDPGLGLRLIYFSYDVKMKEKGDIPEGYSVSREKKERFSLILESASTNQTSMYLCASSGQGLAVNEQFFGPGTRLTVL.